Listed here is a single T cell receptor (beta chain). Its antigen target is currently unknown. This clone may be a read error of a much larger clone one base away. The entry originates in a study of regulatory T cells in long-lasting Graves disease (dated by TCRdb to 2020 to 2022). About the full investigation: Newly diagnosed Graves' disease patients had taken antithyroid drugs for less than 3 months. TCR sequencing covered some 13 persistent and 20 or so newly diagnosed Graves' disease patients, around 33 samples in total. This study used TCR sequencing and RNA sequencing of peripheral blood to compare persistent Graves' disease patients against newly diagnosed Graves' disease patients. The study was registered as a clinical trial and conducted in China. What the research found in general, with its limitations: The small sample size was acknowledged by the authors as a limitation that may reduce accuracy. Preferential use of TRBV28, TRBJ1-2 and TRBJ2-5 was observed in persistent disease, whereas TRBV20-1 and TRBJ2-1 were favored in newly diagnosed disease. More public clonotypes were shared among persistent patients (2,741) than among newly diagnosed patients (over 900). Sequencing and analysis were restricted to the TCR beta chain. Peripheral blood alone was examined, since thyroid tissue, which constituted the primary lesion, could not be accessed. Compared with newly diagnosed patients, persistent Graves' disease patients had lower TCR Shannon entropy and fewer highly expanded clones, which suggests clonal expansion.

The library was produced with multiplex PCR. The data were produced on an Illumina HiSeq 4000. iRepertoire HTBI primers and Arm-PCR amplification of CDR3 regions were used to construct TCR beta libraries. Gel purification was performed on PCR products prior to sequencing. The paper's data handling went like this. Gene usage analysis of CDR3 amino acid clonotypes used the approximately 56 TRBV and approximately 13 TRBJ segments found across samples. COPE and FqMerger were used to merge the filtered high-quality paired reads into contigs. BLAST was used to align contigs to IMGT TRBV, TRBD and TRBJ reference genes, and CDR3 was defined according to IMGT. Any clonotype with a frequency above 0.1% was classified as a highly expanded clone. Shannon entropy served as the measure of repertoire diversity, while the Gini coefficient captured V-J evenness. Public clonotypes were defined as clonotypes shared by more than one individual. The public reads were reanalyzed by TCRdb: fastp trimming at Q25, MiXCR alignment, in-frame beta chains only. Rows are unified per CDR3 protein, each entry keeping the most common DNA and genes. TCRdb, rather than the study authors, made the V and J calls. In all, the sample holds over 500,000 distinct CDR3 sequences, and roughly a sixth of those were seen once. The ten top clones hold 12% of the sample.

Read against the paper, the sample's time point label means: newly diagnosed GD, antithyroid drugs for less than 3 months. For both TCR sequencing and RNA sequencing, RNA was extracted from PBMCs using TRIzol. The diagnosis of Graves' disease followed American Thyroid Association guidelines. The patients came from an endocrinology department in Xi'an, China. From each patient, around 9 milliliters of peripheral blood was collected into an EDTA anticoagulant tube. Ficoll Paque Plus density gradient separation was used to isolate PBMCs, and no further T cell sorting was done. An Agilent 2100 Bioanalyzer and agarose gel were used to check RNA quality, and a NanoDrop 2000 was used to measure RNA concentration. Relative to germline, V is missing 4 bases and J is missing 10 bases, with 12 bases of the junction outside any gene match. CDR1 and CDR2 (MNHEY, SVGEGT) derive from the germline V gene. The CDR3 runs 14 amino acids, cysteine and phenylalanine included. Just CDR3 DNA is preserved here, 42 bases in frame from base 1.

These records were also assigned to another study, of T cells in Graves' hyperthyroidism and ophthalmopathy. The second study's paper adds: Graves' hyperthyroidism was defined as stable when no progression to ophthalmopathy occurred over 18 months of follow-up. Hyperthyroidism patients were newly diagnosed, with disease duration under 2 months, and aged 18 to 65 years. The study excluded patients with uncontrolled infections, other autoimmune diseases, pregnancy or lactation. Diagnoses were established on the basis of clinical symptoms, serum thyroxine and TRAb, thyroid ultrasound, and orbital computed tomography. A first-round RT-PCR of the TCR CDR3 used the HTBI primer set with the Qiagen OneStep RT-PCR kit. Most expanded thyroid clonotypes (frequency above 0.001) were also found in blood, which suggests that blood repertoires may mirror thyroid immune responses. A model built on a 13 V-J signature distinguished ophthalmopathy from stable hyperthyroidism, reaching roughly 88% sensitivity and around 81% specificity in cross-validation and 80%/75% in testing. In validation, the model predicted progression to ophthalmopathy a median of roughly 6.1 months before onset, with approximately 70% sensitivity and roughly 79% specificity. TCR V-J signatures able to tell the groups apart were searched for in a discovery cohort of 100 patients, of whom 43 had Graves' ophthalmopathy and roughly 57 had stable Graves' hyperthyroidism. Whether ophthalmopathy could be predicted prospectively was tested in an independent validation cohort made up of fewer than 20 hyperthyroidism patients plus 17 patients who later progressed to ophthalmopathy. For training and testing, the roughly 100 patients in the discovery cohort were randomly divided in a 7:3 ratio. In addition, the study compared T-cell repertoires in thyroid tissue and in blood from about 6 Graves' hyperthyroidism patients. After sampling, hyperthyroidism patients received methimazole starting at 30 mg daily, and ophthalmopathy patients received high-dose intravenous methylprednisolone. Libraries were constructed in a second round of multiplex PCR, after which size selection and purification were performed. The libraries were sequenced on an Illumina HiSeq2000 using paired-end 100 bp reads. SOAPnuke was used to process the raw data, throwing out any read that contained adapters or uncalled bases, had a mean Phred below 15, or lacked an exact constant-primer or identifier match. COPE v1.2.5 was used to merge high-quality paired reads, and clonotypes were defined as unique nucleotide sequences. Clonotypes were aligned to IMGT TRBV, TRBD and TRBJ reference segments using MiTCR v1.1. Analysis was restricted to V-J combinations with a frequency above 0.0001, which covered 98% to 99.2% of repertoires. The TCS score was defined as F50 (clonal expansion) divided by E x V (chaos), with BLOSUM62-based TCRdist calculated between CDR3 peptides within each V-J. Welch's t-statistics and random forest reduced roughly 530 V-J features to 10 to 15, which were used in a naive Bayes classifier (R e1071). Sample size was not statistically predetermined, and blinding of investigators to group allocation was not performed. The paper reports TCR Vbeta CDR3 sequencing of more than 120 peripheral blood samples: around 45 ophthalmopathy, 70 to 85 hyperthyroidism and around 17 progressor patients.

The starting material was peripheral blood mononuclear cells (PBMCs), obtained at new diagnosis, from a patient treated with antithyroid drugs. This TCR came from a man between 18 and 35 years old with Graves disease. Donor details come from another sample of the same person, matched by shared clones. The chain is made from TRBV6-2 or TRBV6-3 and TRBJ1-1, and TRBD1 matches 7 of the central bases. The DNA sequence is TGTGCCAGCAGTTTTCAAGGGGGCTTAAATGGAGCTTTCTTT. The translation is CASSFQGGLNGAFF.